These 28 T cell receptor beta chains came from one sample sequenced in a study of blood T cells in healthy people across ages. The second PCR ran roughly 7 to 12 cycles with a sample-barcoded 5' primer and J-beta primers. TCRdb reanalysed the 5' RACE reads using MiXCR and keeps one entry per CDR3 protein. The sample consists of some 1.7 million distinct CDR3 sequences, 28% of them appearing once. The sample was blood. These receptors were collected from a woman in her 30s in good health.

Note on this clonotype: Its ends do not fully match the called genes, so a read error is possible. The V gene is TRBV5-1, the J gene TRBJ2-1; a weak D match, TRBD2 (6 bases). The CDR3 runs to 14 residues. From germline, CDR1 is SGHRS and CDR2 YFSETQ. CDR3 in amino acids: CACSLTGTHNERFF. The CDR3 DNA is TGCGCCTGCAGCTTAACCGGGACTCACAATGAGCGGTTCTTC.

This clonotype turned up a few times. CDR3 nucleotides: TGTGCCACCAGCAAGGACAGGGATACCTACGAGCAGTACTTC. This gives the protein CATSKDRDTYEQYF. The chain links TRBV15 to TRBJ2-7, with 8 bases fitting TRBD1. The CDR3 has 14 residues. Germline V gives CDR1 LNHNV, CDR2 YYDKDF (reference sequence). V lost 4 bases, J lost 2 bases, and 4 bases stayed unmatched. Full variable domain (rest looked up from reference TRBV15 and TRBJ2-7): DAMVIQNPRYQVTQFGKPVTLSCSQTLNHNVMYWYQQKSSQAPKLLFHYYDKDFNNEADTPDNFQSRRPNTSFCFLDIRSPGLGDTAMYLCATSKDRDTYEQYFGPGTRLTVT.

This clonotype has at least ten counts. The chain is built from TRBV18 and TRBJ2-7; 10 nucleotides line up with TRBD2. Germline V lookup: CDR1 KGHSH, CDR2 LQKENI. The CDR3 extends over 14 amino acids. With V trimmed by 5 bases and J by 6 bases, 7 bases remained unmatched. The CDR3 DNA follows: TGTGCCAGCTCAGTCCCAGGGACTAGCGTCGAGCAGTACTTC. Translated: CASSVPGTSVEQYF.

The chain carries TRBV2 and TRBJ2-7; TRBD1 matches at 8 bases. This CDR3 has 18 residues. Germline-derived CDR1 and CDR2 are SNHLY and FYNNEI. V gave up 8 bases and J gave up 7 bases; unmatched junction bases: 25. CDR3 sequence reads: CASSAPGTLGRGLSEQYF. In DNA, the CDR3 is TGTGCCAGCTCGGCCCCCGGGACCCTCGGCAGGGGGCTTTCTGAGCAGTACTTC.

J is TRBJ2-1 and V is TRBV29-1, with 12 bases matching TRBD2. The CDR3 spans 14 residues. CDR1 and CDR2 from the germline V gene are SQVTM and ANQGSEA. Trimming removed 3 bases from V and 9 bases from J; junction bases left unmatched: 6. CDR3 coding DNA: TGCAGCGTTGAGAGGACTAGCGGGGAGGTTGAGCAGTTCTTC. It specifies CSVERTSGEVEQFF.

The sample holds many counts of this clonotype. The CDR3 DNA sequence: TGTGCCAGCAGTTTAGCGCTCGGGGCAGCCACTGAAGCTTTCTTT. Its protein product is CASSLALGAATEAFF. The chain combines TRBV12-3 or TRBV12-4 with TRBJ1-1; maybe TRBD1 (5 bases). The CDR3 is 15 residues long. V lost 0 bases and J 4 bases, leaving 12 bases between the germline ends.

This clonotype came up many times. This chain uses TRBV24-1 with TRBJ2-6, with D maybe TRBD1 (5 bases). The germline gives CDR1 KGHDR, CDR2 SFDVKD. V was clipped by 3 bases and J by 1 base, with 6 bases between them. This CDR3 is 15 amino acids long. The CDR3 here is CATSDPGSGANVLTF. In nucleotides, the CDR3 is TGTGCCACCAGTGATCCAGGGTCTGGGGCCAACGTCCTGACTTTC.

The chain links TRBV5-4 to TRBJ2-5, with 9 bases matching TRBD1. The CDR3 has 15 amino acids. CDR1 is SGHNT and CDR2 is YYREEE in the germline V gene (reference sequence). With V trimmed by 4 bases and J by 6 bases, 10 bases remained unmatched. CDR3 bases: TGTGCCAGCAGCCAACCGGGACAGGGCCCGAAGACCCAGTACTTC. This translates into CASSQPGQGPKTQYF.

The table lists this clonotype with many counts. The gene calls are TRBV6-5 and TRBJ2-7; 14 positions agree with TRBD2. V gave up 4 bases and J gave up 0 bases; unmatched junction bases: 5. The CDR3 runs 17 residues. Germline V gene data show CDR1 as MNHEY and CDR2 as SVGAGI. CDR3 sequence reads: CASSLGLAGAVSYEQYF. The CDR3 coding sequence is TGTGCCAGCAGTTTGGGACTAGCGGGGGCCGTCTCCTACGAGCAGTACTTC.

There are many counts of this clonotype. This CDR3 is CASSVEAGVGTYEQYF. CDR3 sequence (DNA): TGTGCCAGCAGCGTAGAGGCAGGGGTAGGTACCTACGAGCAGTACTTC. The chain combines TRBV9 with TRBJ2-7; perhaps TRBD1 as D (6 bases). The CDR3 runs 16 residues. CDR1 and CDR2 from the germline V gene are SGDLS and YYNGEE. The V end was cut by 0 bases, the J end by 2 bases, with 15 bases between.

This clonotype was seen at least ten times. The chain links TRBV12-3 or TRBV12-4 to TRBJ1-1, with 11 bases aligning to TRBD1. The CDR3 contains 14 residues. V lost 4 bases to trimming and J lost 5 bases; unmatched junction nucleotides: 3. The CDR3, as DNA: TGTGCCAGCAGTTCCGGGACAGGGGGTACTGAAGCTTTCTTT. Amino acid sequence: CASSSGTGGTEAFF.

This clonotype was seen only a few times. The chain couples TRBV11-2 to TRBJ2-3, with 8 nucleotides matching TRBD1. The CDR3 extends over 16 amino acids. Germline values: CDR1 SGHAT, CDR2 FQNNGV. Trimming cost V 0 bases and J 5 bases; bases outside gene matches: 7. The CDR3 loop reads CASSLENGQGLDTQYF. The CDR3 DNA sequence: TGTGCCAGCAGCTTAGAAAACGGACAGGGTTTAGATACGCAGTATTTT.

The rearrangement uses TRBV30 and TRBJ1-5; no clear D gene. Germline V CDR1 and CDR2: GTSNPN, SVGIG (reference sequence). The V and J ends lost 2 bases and 6 bases respectively, with 14 bases between them. The CDR3 consists of 14 residues. Here the CDR3 DNA reads TGTGCCTGGAGTCTTGCAGGCTCAACTCAGCCCCAGCATTTT. It is translated as CAWSLAGSTQPQHF.

This clonotype came up a few times. One junction end disagrees with the germline gene, perhaps due to a read error. This chain links TRBV7-9 with TRBJ2-7; 10 bases match TRBD1. The CDR3 loop spans 15 amino acids. Per germline, CDR1 SEHNR and CDR2 FQNEAQ (reference sequence). The CDR3 here is CASSLRQGATYVQYF. In nucleotides, the CDR3 is TGTGCCAGCAGCCTTAGACAGGGGGCCACCTACGTGCAGTACTTC.

The V call is TRBV3-1, the J call TRBJ2-7; weak D call: TRBD2 (7 bases). The CDR3 runs to 15 residues. Germline assignment: CDR1 LGHDT and CDR2 YNNKEL (reference sequence). V lost 2 bases, J lost 7 bases, and 18 bases lay in between. The CDR3 nucleotides are TGTGCCAGCAGCCAAATGTGGGGGGGCTTGGAAGAGCAGTACTTC. Protein sequence: CASSQMWGGLEEQYF.

The V call is TRBV18, the J call TRBJ2-1; 7 bases fit TRBD2. Germline lookup yields CDR1 KGHSH and CDR2 LQKENI. The CDR3 covers 13 residues. The V segment lost 2 bases and the J segment 9 bases; nucleotides outside the gene matches: 4. CDR3 coding DNA: TGTGCCAGCTCACCATCGCGGGAGCGTGAGCAGTTCTTC. Its protein product is CASSPSREREQFF.

CDR3: CSGRDTNYEQYF. In DNA form, the CDR3 reads TGCAGCGGCCGGGACACTAACTACGAGCAGTACTTC. The chain joins TRBV29-1 to TRBJ2-7; D is possibly TRBD1 (6 bases). Germline-derived CDR1 and CDR2 are SQVTM and ANQGSEA. V was shortened by 7 bases and J by 3 bases, with 13 bases between the two germline ends. The CDR3 length is 12 residues.

V and J are TRBV20-1 and TRBJ1-5; 7 bases line up with TRBD1. Germline CDR1 and CDR2: DFQATT and SNEGSKA (reference sequence). With 3 bases clipped from V and 3 bases from J, the junction kept 5 bases outside the gene matches. CDR3 length: 14 amino acids. The CDR3 DNA reads TGCAGTGCTAGCCCCAGGGGGAACAATCAGCCCCAGCATTTT. Amino acids: CSASPRGNNQPQHF.

This clonotype came up a few times. One end of the junction varies from germline; a read error may be responsible. V is TRBV6-2 or TRBV6-3 and J is TRBJ2-1; maybe TRBD1 (5 bases). This CDR3 region has 15 residues. CDR1 is MNHEY, CDR2 SVGEGT, per germline. CDR3 region: CVSRRTGISYNEQFF. CDR3 nucleotide sequence: TGTGTCAGCAGACGTACAGGTATCTCCTACAATGAGCAGTTCTTC.

On this clonotype itself: Being one base from a much bigger clone, this may be a read error. The V gene is TRBV12-3 or TRBV12-4, the J gene TRBJ2-7, with 8 bases fitting TRBD1. The closer fit of TRBJ2-5 to the DNA end suggests the J call may be wrong. The CDR3 length is 16 residues. CDR3 sequence reads: CASSLPRDRTQETQYF. CDR3 nucleotides: TGTGCCAGCAGTCTTCCCCGGGACAGGACGCAAGAGACCCAGTACTTC.

This clonotype was seen a handful of times. The J gene is TRBJ2-3, the V gene TRBV29-1; 10 bases are a match to TRBD2. The V gene end was trimmed by 6 bases and the J gene end by 5 bases; junction bases not matched to a gene: 8. This CDR3 has 14 residues. CDR1 is SQVTM and CDR2 is ANQGSEA in the germline V gene. In DNA form, the CDR3 reads TGCAGCGTGCTAGCGGGAGCGGGAGTAGATACGCAGTATTTT. Protein product: CSVLAGAGVDTQYF.

CDR3 DNA: TGTGCCAGCAAGCCTAGCGGCCGCACAGATACGCAGTATTTT. It is translated as CASKPSGRTDTQYF. The chain is built from TRBV12-3 or TRBV12-4 and TRBJ2-3; 7 bases line up with TRBD2. J gave up 1 base and V 7 bases, and 5 bases lay outside the gene matches. This CDR3 spans 14 amino acids.

This clonotype has only one observation. The V call is TRBV6-2 or TRBV6-3, the J call TRBJ2-3; 8 bases align to TRBD2. Germline values: CDR1 MNHEY, CDR2 SVGEGT. There are 16 residues in the CDR3. The junction had 6 bases not matched to a gene; V was cut back by 2 bases and J by 2 bases. The CDR3 protein is CASSYALAGTTDTQYF. DNA for the CDR3: TGTGCCAGCAGTTACGCCCTAGCGGGTACCACAGATACGCAGTATTTT.

The V call is TRBV3-1, the J call TRBJ1-1; 7 positions agree with TRBD1. The CDR3 extends over 12 amino acids. Germline V CDR1 and CDR2: LGHDT, YNNKEL (reference sequence). The trim removed 5 bases at V and 8 bases at J, leaving 5 bases unmatched. The CDR3 region is CASSEGQYEAFF. The CDR3 bases are TGTGCCAGCAGCGAGGGACAGTACGAAGCTTTCTTT.

This clonotype was recorded at least ten times. This rearrangement joins TRBV7-2 to TRBJ2-4, with 11 bases fitting TRBD2. The CDR3 consists of 18 residues. V shed 7 bases and J 2 bases; nucleotides not matched to a gene: 13. Germline V gene data show CDR1 as SGHTA and CDR2 as FQGNSA. The CDR3 protein is CASTPGLAVRLTKNIQYF. The CDR3 DNA follows: TGTGCCAGCACCCCGGGACTAGCGGTCCGTTTGACCAAAAACATTCAGTACTTC.

Only one count was recorded for this clonotype. The gene calls are TRBV20-1 and TRBJ1-1; D call uncertain. Germline CDR1 reads DFQATT; CDR2 reads SNEGSKA (reference sequence). CDR3 size: 14 residues. V was clipped by 0 bases and J by 0 bases, with 8 bases between them. Here the CDR3 reads CSARDGQMNTEAFF. The CDR3 DNA is TGCAGTGCTAGAGACGGCCAGATGAACACTGAAGCTTTCTTT.

This clonotype was observed a handful of times. The V gene is TRBV7-3, the J gene TRBJ2-5, with 10 bases that match TRBD2. The CDR3 runs to 16 residues. After removal of 2 bases from V and 5 bases from J, the junction contained 8 bases not matched to a gene. Germline CDR1 reads SGHTA; CDR2 reads FQGTGA. The CDR3 spells CASSLSSGGRGETQYF. CDR3 bases: TGTGCCAGCAGCTTATCTAGCGGGGGCCGGGGGGAGACCCAGTACTTC.

This clonotype was seen a few times. This chain links TRBV6-5 with TRBJ2-1; 12 nucleotides line up with TRBD2. CDR1 and CDR2 from the germline V gene are MNHEY and SVGAGI. The CDR3 is 15 amino acids. V shed 6 bases and J 7 bases; nucleotides not matched to a gene: 7. In DNA, the CDR3 is TGTGCCAGCAGCGCCGGGACTAGCGGGTTGAATGAGCAGTTCTTC. As protein: CASSAGTSGLNEQFF.